This is a list of T cell receptor beta chains from one sample in a study of OX40 agonist ivuxolimab in advanced cancers. Some clones are missing from TCRdb's copy, which holds only in-frame ones; the method was immunoSEQ multiplex PCR. The data show tens of thousands of clones, roughly 80% seen once. The sample in question was CD4+ or CD8+ T cells sorted from blood, obtained in a trial of the OX40 agonist ivuxolimab. Receptor source: an adult with an advanced solid tumor such as melanoma, head and neck, liver or kidney cancer. CDR3s include the opening cysteine and the closing phenylalanine or tryptophan. The order of the fields is J gene, clone size, V gene, D gene, CDR3 DNA, CDR3 protein. The D gene is left open where the match is weak. The size entry is marked missing in some rows and otherwise reads once, few, many or a size class.

TRBJ2-2 . TRBV4-3 . TGCGCCAGCAGCCCCTCGGGCGCTAATGGGGAGCTGTTTTTT CASSPSGANGELFF
TRBJ1-1 . TRBV5-8 . TGTGCCAGCAGGTATACGTCGGGGGTTGGTGAAGCTTTCTTT CASRYTSGVGEAFF
TRBJ1-5 . TRBV5-6 . TGTGCCAGCAGCTTGGGACTGAATAGCAATCAGCCCCAGCATTTT CASSLGLNSNQPQHF
TRBJ1-6 . TRBV7-2 . TGTGCCAGCAGCTTCGGCCAGGTTGCACATTCACCCCTCCACTTT CASSFGQVAHSPLHF
TRBJ2-3 once TRBV4-3 TRBD1 TGCGCCAGCAGCCCTTCGACAGGGATGGCAGATACGCAGTATTTT CASSPSTGMADTQYF
TRBJ1-4 . TRBV7-2 . TGTGCCAGCAGCTTTGGTAGGGAAAAACTGTTTTTT CASSFGREKLFF
TRBJ2-1 once TRBV5-6 TRBD2 TGTGCCAGCAGCTTTTCTTTTCGGCTAGCGGGGGCCAATGAGCAGTTCTTC CASSFSFRLAGANEQFF
TRBJ2-1 . TRBV10-3 TRBD1 TGTGCCACCTGGGACAGGGGGCGGTCAGGATCCTACAATGAGCAGTTCTTC CATWDRGRSGSYNEQFF
TRBJ2-2 . TRBV5-1 TRBD1 TGCGCCAGCAGCCCTGGGACAGCAGACGGGGAGCTGTTTTTT CASSPGTADGELFF
TRBJ2-3 . TRBV7-2 TRBD2 TGTGCCAGCAGCCCACCCCTTCTAGCGGGGGGGAGTAGCACAGATACGCAGTATTTT CASSPPLLAGGSSTDTQYF
TRBJ2-1 . TRBV5-1 TRBD1 TGCGCCAGCAGCCTAACGGGACAGGAGAACGAGCAGTTCTTC CASSLTGQENEQFF
TRBJ1-1 . TRBV18 . TGTGCCAGCTCACCAAGCGCAGGGGACACTGAAGCTTTCTTT CASSPSAGDTEAFF
TRBJ2-1 . TRBV5-4 . TGTGCCAGCAGCACCTCCGGGAGCACCCACAATGAGCAGTTCTTC CASSTSGSTHNEQFF
TRBJ2-3 . TRBV6-1 TRBD2 TGTGCCAGCAGTGAAAGCGGGGGGCGGAATACGCAGTATTTT CASSESGGRNTQYF
TRBJ1-4 . TRBV2 . TGTGCCAGCAGTCCTAGGACGGGTCGAGAAAAACTGTTTTTT CASSPRTGREKLFF
TRBJ2-7 . TRBV29-1 TRBD1 TGCAGCGTGGACCCGGGACAGGGGAATTACGAGCAGTACTTC CSVDPGQGNYEQYF
TRBJ1-5 . TRBV5-1 . TGCGCCAGCAGCTCGGAGGACTCACGCAATCAGCCCCAGCATTTT CASSSEDSRNQPQHF
TRBJ2-7 . TRBV7-2 . TGTGCCAGCAGCCCGCTTTCCTACGAGCAGTACTTC CASSPLSYEQYF
TRBJ2-2 . TRBV21-1 . TGTGCCAGCAGCTCTGGATGGGACAGCCCTAACACCGGGGAGCTGTTTTTT CASSSGWDSPNTGELFF
TRBJ2-1 few TRBV18 . TGTGCCAGCTCCAAAGCCTACGGGGGCTCGAATGAGCAGTTCTTC CASSKAYGGSNEQFF
TRBJ2-5 . TRBV7-2 . TGTGCCAGCAGCTTCGGACTCCAAGAGACCCAGTACTTC CASSFGLQETQYF
TRBJ1-2 few TRBV6-1 . TGTGCCAGCAGTGAAGCGGGACACGGGTATGGCTACACCTTC CASSEAGHGYGYTF
TRBJ1-3 . TRBV14 . TGTGCCAGCAGTTGGGGGGACTTCTCTGGAAACACCATATATTTT CASSWGDFSGNTIYF
TRBJ2-1 . TRBV5-1 . TGCGCCAGCACCTTTCAGACCGACAATGAGCAGTTCTTC CASTFQTDNEQFF
TRBJ2-7 . TRBV6-5 TRBD2 TGTGCCAGCAAAACTAGCGGGGTATCCTACGAGCAGTACTTC CASKTSGVSYEQYF
TRBJ2-3 . TRBV4-1 . TGCGCCAGCAGCCAAGGAGGAGCGGGCCTTAGCACAGATACGCAGTATTTT CASSQGGAGLSTDTQYF
TRBJ2-3 once TRBV11-2 . TGTGCCAGCAGCTTAGGTCGTGGGGCAGGAGTTGGCACAGATACGCAGTATTTT CASSLGRGAGVGTDTQYF
TRBJ2-7 . TRBV4-3 TRBD2 TGCGCCAGCAGCCGGACTAGCGGGGGCCTCTACGAGCAGTACTTC CASSRTSGGLYEQYF
TRBJ1-5 . TRBV19 . TGTGCCAGTACGAGGGGCCCTAATAGCAATCAGCCCCAGCATTTT CASTRGPNSNQPQHF
TRBJ2-7 . TRBV6-1 TRBD1 TGTGCCAGCAAATCAGGGACAGGGATCTACGAGCAGTACTTC CASKSGTGIYEQYF
TRBJ1-5 . TRBV7-2 TRBD1 TGTGCCAGCAGCGAGAGGACAGGGACCAATCAGCCCCAGCATTTT CASSERTGTNQPQHF